This T cell receptor (beta chain) was found in a study of T-cell memory formation after mild COVID-19. This clonotype was detected many times. Germline CDR1 reads SNHLY; CDR2 reads FYNNEI. The CDR3 sequence is 12 residues long. The V gene lost 8 bases and the J gene lost 6 bases, with 10 bases spanning the gap. TCRdb re-analysed the 5' RACE reads in MiXCR, keeping a single row per CDR3 protein. The sample lists 400,000 to 500,000 distinct CDR3 sequences; about 19% were seen once. The source of this sequence is an adult woman who had mild COVID-19 (a few samples of this study predate the infection). Cell type and time point are not known. V and J are TRBV2 and TRBJ2-2, with unresolved D. Sequenced: PBMCs or a T cell subset sorted from them (not recorded which). The CDR3 sequence is CASSPGAGELFF. The CDR3 nucleotides are TGTGCCAGCTCTCCAGGTGCCGGGGAGCTGTTTTTT.